Listed below are T cell receptor beta chains from one sample, sequenced in a study of regulatory T cells in long-lasting Graves disease. TCRdb itself ran the multiplex PCR reads through MiXCR, one entry per CDR3 protein. The sample lists around 500,000 distinct CDR3 sequences; around an eighth were seen once. The same data also went into a second study, on T cells in Graves' hyperthyroidism and ophthalmopathy.

The sequencing used peripheral blood mononuclear cells (PBMCs), collected at new diagnosis, from a patient treated with antithyroid drugs. The source is a man in his thirties or forties with Graves disease. Both conserved end residues are part of each CDR3. D genes are given only for firm matches. Clone size is shown for a subset of rows, as once, few, many or a class of expanded clone.

clone_size	j_call	d_call	v_call	cdr3_aa	cdr3_nt
-	TRBJ2-1	TRBD2	TRBV2	CASSDSSGGQFF	TGTGCCAGCAGTGATTCTAGCGGGGGGCAGTTCTTC
-	TRBJ2-7	-	TRBV30	CAWSLTPEQYF	TGTGCCTGGAGTCTGACCCCCGAGCAGTACTTC
many	TRBJ1-5	-	TRBV12-5	CASGRYSNQPQHF	TGTGCCAGCGGACGGTATAGCAATCAGCCCCAGCATTTT
few	TRBJ1-5	-	TRBV6-2/TRBV6-3	CASSYSTQANQPQHF	TGTGCCAGCAGTTACTCGACCCAGGCCAATCAGCCCCAGCATTTT
few	TRBJ1-2	TRBD1	TRBV5-6	CASSFTGGVGYTF	TGTGCCAGCAGCTTTACAGGGGGTGTTGGCTACACCTTC
many	TRBJ1-1	-	TRBV5-1	CASSLATAVNTEAFF	TGCGCCAGCAGCTTGGCCACGGCCGTAAACACTGAAGCTTTCTTT
few	TRBJ2-3	-	TRBV24-1	CATSEPVRPDTQYF	TGTGCCACCAGTGAGCCCGTACGTCCAGATACGCAGTATTTT
many	TRBJ1-5	-	TRBV4-1	CASSKQGYQPQHF	TGCGCCAGCAGCAAACAGGGATATCAGCCCCAGCATTTT
many	TRBJ2-7	TRBD1	TRBV20-1	CSARPGQGVYEQYF	TGCAGTGCTAGGCCGGGACAGGGAGTCTACGAGCAGTACTTC
few	TRBJ2-5	-	TRBV4-1	CASSHPPREPETQYF	TGCGCCAGCAGCCACCCCCCAAGGGAGCCGGAGACCCAGTACTTC
many	TRBJ1-2	-	TRBV28	CASSTPSDGNYGYTF	TGTGCCAGCAGCACCCCCTCAGACGGTAACTATGGCTACACCTTC
many	TRBJ2-3	-	TRBV11-2	CASSGGAIPTDTQYF	TGTGCCAGCAGCGGAGGAGCGATTCCCACAGATACGCAGTATTTT
many	TRBJ2-1	-	TRBV27	CASSLNGARGNEQFF	TGTGCCAGCAGTTTAAACGGAGCGCGGGGCAATGAGCAGTTCTTC
-	TRBJ2-7	TRBD1	TRBV2	CASSPRGGRDEQYF	TGTGCCAGCAGTCCAAGAGGGGGCCGGGACGAGCAGTACTTC
many	TRBJ1-5	-	TRBV19	CASKGRGEYSNQPQHF	TGTGCCAGTAAGGGCCGCGGGGAGTATAGCAATCAGCCCCAGCATTTT
few	TRBJ2-1	-	TRBV29-1	CSVEDGYNEQFF	TGCAGCGTTGAAGATGGCTACAATGAGCAGTTCTTC
few	TRBJ1-1	-	TRBV19	CASSPRGKGNTEAFF	TGTGCCAGTAGTCCCCGGGGGAAAGGGAACACTGAAGCTTTCTTT
many	TRBJ1-4	-	TRBV5-1	CASSGSPATGEKLFF	TGCGCCAGCAGCGGGTCTCCCGCAACGGGTGAAAAACTGTTTTTT
many	TRBJ2-1	TRBD2	TRBV15	CATSREDGRDRFEQFF	TGTGCCACCAGCAGAGAAGACGGGAGGGATCGTTTTGAGCAGTTCTTC
-	TRBJ2-2	TRBD1	TRBV7-6	CASSPTGGGNTGELFF	TGTGCCAGCAGCCCGACAGGGGGCGGGAACACCGGGGAGCTGTTTTTT
many	TRBJ1-3	-	TRBV7-2	CASSRAMGSGNTIYF	TGTGCCAGCAGCCGCGCGATGGGGTCTGGAAACACCATATATTTT
-	TRBJ2-1	-	TRBV7-2	CASSLNVYEQFF	TGTGCCAGCAGCTTAAATGTCTATGAGCAGTTCTTC
-	TRBJ2-2	-	TRBV30	CAWSLGGHTGELFF	TGTGCCTGGAGTTTGGGGGGTCATACCGGGGAGCTGTTTTTT
-	TRBJ2-1	-	TRBV10-1	CASSESPSATQFF	TGCGCCAGCAGTGAGTCTCCCAGCGCTACGCAGTTCTTC
-	TRBJ2-1	TRBD2	TRBV5-1	CASSQRGRADNEQFF	TGCGCCAGCAGCCAGCGCGGGAGGGCCGACAATGAGCAGTTCTTC
many	TRBJ2-4	-	TRBV15	CATSSRTGTQNIQYF	TGTGCCACCAGCAGCCGAACAGGGACCCAAAACATTCAGTACTTC
many	TRBJ2-2	TRBD1	TRBV7-6	CASSATGPGELFF	TGTGCCAGCAGCGCGACAGGGCCCGGGGAGCTGTTTTTT
-	TRBJ2-1	TRBD2	TRBV10-1	CASSGLDGDEQFF	TGCGCCAGCAGCGGACTAGATGGGGATGAGCAGTTCTTC
-	TRBJ1-2	TRBD1	TRBV29-1	CSVVGTVNNYGYTF	TGCAGCGTGGTCGGGACAGTTAATAACTATGGCTACACCTTC
-	TRBJ1-3	-	TRBV7-2	CASSLYRADGNTIYF	TGTGCCAGCAGCTTATACAGGGCGGACGGAAACACCATATATTTT
-	TRBJ1-6	-	TRBV19	CASHGQQDASPLHF	TGTGCCAGTCACGGACAGCAAGACGCCTCACCCCTCCACTTT
-	TRBJ2-5	-	TRBV7-2	CASSLTTRPGETQYF	TGTGCCAGCAGCCTCACGACTAGACCGGGGGAGACCCAGTACTTC
once	TRBJ2-5	-	TRBV5-1	CASRISGRNQETQYF	TGCGCCAGCAGAATTTCCGGACGCAATCAGGAGACCCAGTACTTC
many	TRBJ2-1	-	TRBV7-7	CASSLDSLNEQFF	TGTGCCAGCAGCCTGGACAGTCTTAATGAGCAGTTCTTC
-	TRBJ1-1	-	TRBV20-1	CSANMQGTNTEAFF	TGCAGTGCTAACATGCAGGGAACGAACACTGAAGCTTTCTTT
few	TRBJ1-2	-	TRBV3-1	CASSLEGRANYGYTF	TGTGCCAGCAGCCTAGAGGGTCGAGCTAACTATGGCTACACCTTC
many	TRBJ1-5	TRBD1	TRBV5-5	CASSQDPGQNQPQHF	TGTGCCAGCAGCCAGGACCCGGGACAGAATCAGCCCCAGCATTTT
many	TRBJ2-1	-	TRBV13	CASSSPAGQDEQFF	TGTGCCAGCAGCTCACCAGCGGGACAGGATGAGCAGTTCTTC
-	TRBJ2-1	TRBD2	TRBV12-3/TRBV12-4	CASRPLAGEEQFF	TGTGCCAGCAGACCTCTAGCGGGTGAGGAGCAGTTCTTC
-	TRBJ1-5	-	TRBV24-1	CATSATQPGQPQHF	TGTGCCACCAGTGCGACACAACCGGGTCAGCCCCAGCATTTT
-	TRBJ1-1	TRBD1	TRBV29-1	CSAPTGARTEAFF	TGCAGCGCCCCGACAGGGGCTCGCACTGAAGCTTTCTTT
-	TRBJ2-1	TRBD2	TRBV7-9	CASSPPFGAGGSYNEQFF	TGTGCCAGCAGCCCCCCATTCGGCGCGGGAGGTTCCTACAATGAGCAGTTCTTC
many	TRBJ2-2	TRBD2	TRBV6-2/TRBV6-3	CASSYSGLGNTGELFF	TGTGCCAGCAGTTACTCGGGACTAGGAAACACCGGGGAGCTGTTTTTT
many	TRBJ2-2	-	TRBV2	CAIGGYTGELFF	TGTGCCATCGGGGGATACACCGGGGAGCTGTTTTTT
many	TRBJ2-1	TRBD2	TRBV5-1	CASSFFGAGTSGRGEQFF	TGCGCCAGCAGCTTCTTTGGGGCAGGGACTAGCGGGAGGGGTGAGCAGTTCTTC
-	TRBJ2-7	-	TRBV15	CATSRVSFRAYEQYF	TGTGCCACCAGCAGAGTGAGTTTCAGAGCCTACGAGCAGTACTTC
few	TRBJ2-1	-	TRBV11-2	CASSLEGAGAYNEQLF	TGTGCCAGCAGCTTAGAGGGGGCAGGAGCCTACAATGAGCAGCTCTTC
many	TRBJ1-4	-	TRBV5-1	CASSFVTRNEKLFF	TGCGCCAGCAGCTTCGTGACACGTAATGAAAAACTGTTTTTT
many	TRBJ1-3	-	TRBV28	CASSFPTSGNTIYF	TGTGCCAGCAGTTTCCCGACCTCTGGAAACACCATATATTTT
-	TRBJ2-1	-	TRBV4-1	CASSQDSQQDLKEQFF	TGCGCCAGCAGCCAAGACAGCCAGCAGGACTTAAAAGAGCAGTTCTTC
many	TRBJ1-2	TRBD1	TRBV2	CAGRDRGLSGYTF	TGTGCCGGCCGGGACAGGGGGCTGTCTGGCTACACCTTC
many	TRBJ2-7	-	TRBV5-1	CASSPEEGSYEQYF	TGCGCCAGCAGCCCGGAGGAGGGGTCCTACGAGCAGTACTTC
-	TRBJ2-6	-	TRBV5-1	CASSRGGSGANVLTF	TGTGCCAGCAGCAGAGGGGGATCTGGGGCCAACGTCCTGACTTTC
-	TRBJ2-2	TRBD1	TRBV28	CASSLDWDRVTGELFF	TGTGCCAGCAGTTTAGATTGGGACAGGGTTACCGGGGAGCTGTTTTTT
few	TRBJ1-2	TRBD1	TRBV5-8	CASSAVDRHPYGYTF	TGTGCCAGCAGCGCTGTGGACAGGCATCCCTATGGCTACACCTTC
few	TRBJ2-2	TRBD2	TRBV30	CAWSRAGGFTGELFF	TGTGCCTGGAGTCGAGCGGGAGGTTTCACCGGGGAGCTGTTTTTT
many	TRBJ1-1	TRBD1	TRBV7-9	CASSARQGRTEAFF	TGTGCCAGCAGCGCCAGACAGGGACGGACTGAAGCTTTCTTT